One sample yielded the 16 T cell receptor beta chains listed below, sequenced in a study of CD8 T cells in Susac syndrome. With random hexamers, roughly 0.5 to 1 ug RNA was reverse transcribed. TCRdb recomputed calls from the immunoSEQ multiplex PCR reads with MiXCR, one row per CDR3 protein. The top ten hold approximately 0.097% of the sample, which has 180,000 or so distinct CDR3 sequences, more than 90% seen once. The sequencing sample was made of CD4+ T cells from PBMCs. The receptors come from a human donor with multiple sclerosis.

The V and J genes are TRBV7-9 and TRBJ1-2, with D unresolved. CDR3 length: 14 residues. Germline V gene data show CDR1 as SEHNR and CDR2 as FQNEAQ (reference sequence). V shed 3 bases and J shed 2 bases, with 10 bases lying between them. This CDR3 reads CASSFVQTNYGYTF. CDR3 sequence (DNA): TGTGCCAGCAGCTTTGTACAGACCAACTATGGCTACACCTTC.

The genes are TRBV14 and TRBJ2-2; D remains ambiguous. The CDR3 contains 15 residues. Trimming shortened V by 2 bases and J by 5 bases, and 12 bases separated the two germline ends. Per the germline V gene, CDR1 is SGHDN and CDR2 is FVKESK. The CDR3 sequence is CASSQWSTATGELFF. CDR3 coding DNA: TGTGCCAGCAGCCAATGGTCAACAGCTACCGGGGAGCTGTTTTTT.

The table lists this clonotype with a few counts. The chain employs TRBV12-3 or TRBV12-4 and TRBJ2-1, with D tentatively TRBD1 (5 bases). The CDR3 runs to 15 residues. The ends were cut back, 7 bases at V and 7 bases at J, with 20 bases in the middle. The CDR3 DNA reads as TGTGCCAGCATCCTAGGGGCCTTCCTGGTGAATGAGCAGTTCTTC. The encoded protein is CASILGAFLVNEQFF.

J is TRBJ1-2 and V is TRBV5-1, with 8 bases fitting TRBD1. Losses at the gene ends were 0 bases for V and 5 bases for J; bases not matched to a gene: 6. Germline V gene data show CDR1 as SGHRS and CDR2 as YFSETQ. The CDR3 covers 15 residues. CDR3 DNA sequence: TGCGCCAGCAGCTTGGCAGGGGGCGGAGCATATGGCTACACCTTC. Its protein product is CASSLAGGGAYGYTF.

V usage is TRBV20-1 and J usage is TRBJ2-7, with D unresolved. The CDR3 runs 11 residues. From germline, CDR1 is DFQATT and CDR2 SNEGSKA (reference sequence). V lost 3 bases, J lost 3 bases, and 6 bases lay in between. CDR3 DNA sequence: TGCAGTGCTAGTAACGGCTACGAGCAGTACTTC. Translating gives CSASNGYEQYF.

The chain employs TRBV29-1 and TRBJ1-1; 9 bases align to TRBD1. CDR3 size: 14 residues. V dropped 5 bases and J dropped 5; count of bases not matched to a gene: 9. The germline V gene has CDR1 SQVTM and CDR2 ANQGSEA. Here the CDR3 DNA reads TGCAGCGTTTCTAAGCGGACAGGGGATACTGAAGCTTTCTTT. It translates to CSVSKRTGDTEAFF.

The gene calls are TRBV23-1 and TRBJ1-5; D perhaps matches TRBD1 (6 bases). TRBV23-1 is placed among ORFs of uncertain function. The CDR3 totals 14 residues. With 6 bases removed from V and 4 bases from J, the gap between germline ends came to 13 bases. The CDR3 loop is CASRRRGGNQPQHF. DNA for the CDR3: TGCGCCAGCAGACGCAGGGGTGGTAATCAGCCCCAGCATTTT.

The V gene is TRBV15, the J gene TRBJ1-1; 7 bases agree with TRBD1. CDR1 and CDR2 from the germline V gene are LNHNV and YYDKDF (reference sequence). The CDR3 has 13 residues. V shed 0 bases and J 9 bases; nucleotides not matched to a gene: 4. This CDR3 is CATSRDTGAKAFF. The CDR3 coding sequence is TGTGCCACCAGCAGAGATACAGGGGCGAAAGCTTTCTTT.

The rearrangement links TRBV5-4 to TRBJ2-3, with 8 bases that match TRBD1. This CDR3 region has 13 residues. Germline V gene lookup returns CDR1 SGHNT and CDR2 YYREEE (reference sequence). The V and J ends lost 4 bases and 9 bases, in that order; junction bases with no gene match: 7. CDR3 sequence (DNA): TGTGCCAGCAGCATGGACAGGGCCAGAACGCAGTATTTT. Residues: CASSMDRARTQYF.

The chain employs TRBV12-3 or TRBV12-4 and TRBJ2-7; 7 positions match TRBD1. This CDR3 is built from 13 residues. V lost 5 bases, J lost 6 bases, and 7 bases stayed unmatched. CDR3 DNA: TGTGCCAGCAGTACCATACAGGGGTCCGAGCAGTACTTC. This gives the protein CASSTIQGSEQYF.

The CDR3 DNA is TGTGCCATCGAGGCCCCCGGGGGGGTCAACGAGCAGTACTTC. Translated: CAIEAPGGVNEQYF. The V and J genes are TRBV28 and TRBJ2-7, with 8 bases fitting TRBD2. V was pared by 10 bases and J by 5 bases, with 13 bases of the junction left unmatched. Germline loops: CDR1 MDHEN, CDR2 SYDVKM. This CDR3 spans 14 amino acids.

The chain carries TRBV29-1 and TRBJ1-1; D uncertain. Trimming stripped 3 bases from V and 6 bases from J, with 11 bases between. Germline V gene data show CDR1 as SQVTM and CDR2 as ANQGSEA. CDR3 size: 12 residues. CDR3 sequence (DNA): TGCAGCGTTGACGAAGGGCCGGCTGAAGCTTTCTTT. This codes for CSVDEGPAEAFF.

V gene TRBV14 combines with J gene TRBJ1-1; 7 nucleotides line up with TRBD1. Germline V gives CDR1 SGHDN, CDR2 FVKESK. With V trimmed by 6 bases and J by 3 bases, 10 bases remained unmatched. This CDR3 has 15 amino acids. This CDR3 reads CASRNDRDGHTEAFF. The CDR3 bases are TGTGCCAGCAGGAATGACAGGGATGGGCACACTGAAGCTTTCTTT.

V and J are TRBV7-8 and TRBJ2-7; D is uncertain. Germline CDR1 reads SGHVS; CDR2 reads FQNEAQ. The CDR3 covers 14 residues. Trimming left V 1 base short and J 1 base short, with 8 bases between. CDR3 in amino acids: CASSLGPLSYEQYF. In DNA form, the CDR3 reads TGTGCCAGCAGCTTAGGACCCTTATCCTACGAGCAGTACTTC.

The chain carries TRBV29-1 and TRBJ1-1; D is unresolved. Germline V CDR1 and CDR2: SQVTM, ANQGSEA. This CDR3 has 12 residues. Trimming shortened V by 2 bases and J by 3 bases, and 7 bases separated the two germline ends. The CDR3 DNA reads TGCAGCGTTGAAACCGCCGACACTGAAGCTTTCTTT. This codes for CSVETADTEAFF.

The chain uses TRBV20-1 and TRBJ2-5; 7 bases are a match to TRBD2. Germline V gene sequence: CDR1 DFQATT, CDR2 SNEGSKA (reference sequence). Trimming removed 3 bases from V and 1 base from J; junction bases left unmatched: 8. The CDR3 is 15 amino acids. The CDR3 DNA reads as TGCAGTGCTAGGGTGGGCGGGAGTAGCCAAGAGACCCAGTACTTC. Its protein is CSARVGGSSQETQYF.